This passage covers 11 T cell receptor beta chains from one sample sequenced in a study of T cells in Graves' hyperthyroidism and ophthalmopathy. TCR beta CDR3 sequences were amplified from RNA transcripts. The TCR CDR3 was amplified in a first-round RT-PCR using the HTBI primer set. TCRdb ran MiXCR on the multiplex PCR reads and lists one entry per CDR3 protein. This sample has around 560,000 distinct CDR3 sequences; 15% to 20% occur once, and the top ten carry 18%. Sequencing input: blood. These receptors were collected from a woman aged 18-30 years with Graves' hyperthyroidism.

In its sample, this clonotype was seen many times. The chain is built from TRBV6-1 and TRBJ1-4; D gene ambiguous. The length of the CDR3 is 13 residues. Per the germline V gene, CDR1 is MNHNS and CDR2 is SASEGT. The germline V and J ends were trimmed by 10 bases and 4 bases, with 13 bases remaining between them. This chain's CDR3 is CATGVQINEKLFF. In DNA form, the CDR3 reads TGTGCCACCGGGGTACAGATTAATGAAAAACTGTTTTTT.

J is TRBJ2-1 and V is TRBV29-1; the match to TRBD2 covers 7 bases. CDR1 SQVTM and CDR2 ANQGSEA come from the germline V gene. V shed 0 bases and J 3 bases; nucleotides not matched to a gene: 11. The CDR3 has 17 amino acids. CDR3 amino acids: CSVEDVIPSGNYNEQFF. The CDR3 DNA follows: TGCAGCGTTGAAGATGTCATCCCTAGCGGAAACTACAATGAGCAGTTCTTC.

The chain joins TRBV6-5 to TRBJ2-7; D may be TRBD2 (6 bases). Germline V gene sequence: CDR1 MNHEY, CDR2 SVGAGI. V dropped 5 bases and J dropped 1 base, with 12 bases sitting between them. The CDR3 has 14 amino acids. The CDR3: CASSHTGLSYEQYF. The CDR3 coding sequence is TGTGCCAGCAGTCACACGGGACTTTCCTACGAGCAGTACTTC.

A few counts support this clonotype. V gene TRBV4-1 combines with J gene TRBJ1-6, with D hard to call. There are 13 residues in the CDR3. Germline V gene lookup returns CDR1 MGHRA and CDR2 YSYEKL. Trimming took off 4 bases at V and 10 bases at J, with 11 bases between the two ends. The CDR3 coding sequence is TGCGCCAGCAGCCCCCAGACCAACTCACCCCTCCACTTT. Protein product: CASSPQTNSPLHF.

This clonotype was detected a few times. The chain is built from TRBV6-5 and TRBJ1-1; D gene ambiguous. The ends were cut back, 2 bases at V and 6 bases at J, with 7 bases in the middle. Germline CDR1 is MNHEY and CDR2 is SVGAGI. The CDR3 has 12 residues. DNA of the CDR3: TGTGCCAGCAGTTACGGTGACGCTGAAGCTTTCTTT. Its translation: CASSYGDAEAFF.

This clonotype turned up a few times. The chain recombines TRBV10-3 with TRBJ2-6; D is uncertain. The CDR3 is made up of 15 amino acids. V lost 0 bases and J lost 0, with 3 bases in between. The germline V gene has CDR1 ENHRY and CDR2 SYGVKD. Here the CDR3 reads CAISESSSGANVLTF. CDR3 coding DNA: TGTGCCATCAGTGAGTCCTCCTCTGGGGCCAACGTCCTGACTTTC.

This clonotype has only a few counts. The gene calls are TRBV20-1 and TRBJ1-5, with D unresolved. The V end was cut by 3 bases, the J end by 5 bases, with 14 bases between. The CDR3 totals 14 residues. Germline V lookup: CDR1 DFQATT, CDR2 SNEGSKA (reference sequence). The CDR3 spells CSASPGPSDQPQHF. DNA of the CDR3: TGCAGTGCTAGTCCGGGCCCATCGGATCAGCCCCAGCATTTT.

This clonotype was seen a handful of times. CDR3 sequence (DNA): TGCAGTGCGGAGGGACAGGATCACGAAAAACTGTTTTTT. This sequence encodes CSAEGQDHEKLFF. This chain joins TRBV20-1 and TRBJ1-4; 8 bases agree with TRBD1. CDR3 size: 13 residues. Germline values: CDR1 DFQATT, CDR2 SNEGSKA (reference sequence). V shed 6 bases, J shed 8 bases, and the junction held 8 bases outside the gene matches.

The chain employs TRBV5-1 and TRBJ2-1; 15 bases agree with TRBD2. Germline CDR1 and CDR2: SGHRS and YFSETQ. With 0 bases clipped from V and 7 bases from J, the junction kept 11 bases outside the gene matches. This CDR3 contains 19 residues. In DNA form, the CDR3 reads TGCGCCAGCAGCTTGGTAGGGACTAGCGGGAGGAACTCCCTGAATGAGCAGTTCTTC. It codes for CASSLVGTSGRNSLNEQFF.

V gene TRBV20-1 combines with J gene TRBJ2-7; 9 bases line up with TRBD2. Losses at the gene ends were 5 bases for V and 3 bases for J; bases not matched to a gene: 5. The CDR3 contains 13 residues. The germline V gene has CDR1 DFQATT and CDR2 SNEGSKA (reference sequence). CDR3 loop: CSAWSGRLYEQYF. The CDR3 bases are TGCAGTGCTTGGAGCGGGAGGCTCTACGAGCAGTACTTC.

The CDR3 DNA reads TGCAGCGTTCCGAGACTAGGCCTAACTAACTATGGCTACACCTTC. Encoded protein: CSVPRLGLTNYGYTF. This chain connects TRBV29-1 to TRBJ1-2; D gene ambiguous. Looked up from germline, CDR1 is SQVTM and CDR2 is ANQGSEA. The CDR3 totals 15 residues. Between the trimmed V and J ends, which lost 5 bases and 0 bases, there was a span of 16 bases.